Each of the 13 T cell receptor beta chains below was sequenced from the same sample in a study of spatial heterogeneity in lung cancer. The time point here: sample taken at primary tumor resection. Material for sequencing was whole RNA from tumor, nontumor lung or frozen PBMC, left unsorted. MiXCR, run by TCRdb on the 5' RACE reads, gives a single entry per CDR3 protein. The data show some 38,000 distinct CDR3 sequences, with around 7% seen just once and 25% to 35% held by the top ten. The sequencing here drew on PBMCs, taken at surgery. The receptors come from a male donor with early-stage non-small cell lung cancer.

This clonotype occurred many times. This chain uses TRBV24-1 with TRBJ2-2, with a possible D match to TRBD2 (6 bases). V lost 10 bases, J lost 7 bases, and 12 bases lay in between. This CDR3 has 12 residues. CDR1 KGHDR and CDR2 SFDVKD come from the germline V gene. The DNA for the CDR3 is TGTGCCACTCGGCGGGACGGCGGGGAGCTGTTTTTT. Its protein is CATRRDGGELFF.

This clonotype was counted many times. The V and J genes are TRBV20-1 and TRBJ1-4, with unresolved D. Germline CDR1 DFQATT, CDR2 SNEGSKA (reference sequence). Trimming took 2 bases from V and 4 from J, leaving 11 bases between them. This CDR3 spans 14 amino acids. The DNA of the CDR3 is TGCAGTGCTAGATGGCCCCACTATAATGAAAAACTGTTTTTT. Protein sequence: CSARWPHYNEKLFF.

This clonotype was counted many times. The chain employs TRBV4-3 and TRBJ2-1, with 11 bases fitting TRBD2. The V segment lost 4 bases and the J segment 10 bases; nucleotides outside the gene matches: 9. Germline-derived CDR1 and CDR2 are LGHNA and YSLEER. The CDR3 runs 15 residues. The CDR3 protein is CASSRGSGRAREQFF. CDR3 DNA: TGCGCCAGCAGCCGGGGTAGCGGGAGGGCCCGCGAGCAGTTCTTC.

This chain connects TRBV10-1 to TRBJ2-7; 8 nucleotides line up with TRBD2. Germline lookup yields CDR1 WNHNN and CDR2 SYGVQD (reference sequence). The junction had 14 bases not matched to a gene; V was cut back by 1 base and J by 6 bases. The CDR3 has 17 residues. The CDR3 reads CASSECLTSARSGEQYV. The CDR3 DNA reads TGCGCCAGCAGTGAGTGTCTGACTAGCGCCCGTTCGGGCGAGCAGTACGTC.

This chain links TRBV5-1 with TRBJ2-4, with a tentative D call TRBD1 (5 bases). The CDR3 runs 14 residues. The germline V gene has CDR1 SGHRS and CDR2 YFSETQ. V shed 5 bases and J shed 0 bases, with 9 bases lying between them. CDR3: CASRPQGAKNIQYF. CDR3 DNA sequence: TGCGCCAGCAGACCCCAGGGAGCCAAAAACATTCAGTACTTC.

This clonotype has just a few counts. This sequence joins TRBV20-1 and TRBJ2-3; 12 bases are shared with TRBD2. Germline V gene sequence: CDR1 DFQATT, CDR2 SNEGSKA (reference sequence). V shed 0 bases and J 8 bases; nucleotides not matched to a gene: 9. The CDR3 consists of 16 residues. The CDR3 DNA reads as TGCAGTGCTAGAGAAGGGCTAGCGGGAGGGATGGGTACGCAGTATTTT. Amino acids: CSAREGLAGGMGTQYF.

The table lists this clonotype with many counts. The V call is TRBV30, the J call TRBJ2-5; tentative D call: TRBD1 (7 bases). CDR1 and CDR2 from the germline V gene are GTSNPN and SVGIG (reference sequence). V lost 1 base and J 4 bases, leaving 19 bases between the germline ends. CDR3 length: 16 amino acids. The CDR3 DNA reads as TGTGCCTGGAGTGGCCGACAGGGAGGTCTCTCAGAGACCCAGTACTTC. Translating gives CAWSGRQGGLSETQYF.

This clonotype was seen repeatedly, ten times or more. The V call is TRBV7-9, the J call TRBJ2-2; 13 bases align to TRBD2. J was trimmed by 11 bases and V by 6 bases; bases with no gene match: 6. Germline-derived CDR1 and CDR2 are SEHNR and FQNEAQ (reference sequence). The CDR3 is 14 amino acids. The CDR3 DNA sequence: TGTGCCAGCAGACGGACTAGCGGGAGCGGTGAGCTGTTTTTT. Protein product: CASRRTSGSGELFF. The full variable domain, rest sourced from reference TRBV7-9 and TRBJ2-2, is DTGVSQNPRHKITKRGQNVTFRCDPISEHNRLYWYRQTLGQGPEFLTYFQNEAQLEKSRLLSDRFSAERPKGSFSTLEIQRTEQGDSAMYLCASRRTSGSGELFFGEGSRLTVL.

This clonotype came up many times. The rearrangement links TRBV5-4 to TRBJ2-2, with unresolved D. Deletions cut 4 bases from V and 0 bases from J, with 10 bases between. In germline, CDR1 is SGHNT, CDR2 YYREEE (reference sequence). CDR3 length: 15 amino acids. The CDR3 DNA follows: TGTGCCAGCAGCCCTTCTAGGACGAACACCGGGGAGCTGTTTTTT. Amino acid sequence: CASSPSRTNTGELFF.

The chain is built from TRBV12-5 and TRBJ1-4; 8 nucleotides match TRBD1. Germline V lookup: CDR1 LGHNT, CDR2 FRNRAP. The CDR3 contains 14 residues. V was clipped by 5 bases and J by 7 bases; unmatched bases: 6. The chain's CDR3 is CASGTDRESEKLFF. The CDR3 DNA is TGTGCTAGTGGTACGGACAGGGAGAGTGAAAAACTGTTTTTT.

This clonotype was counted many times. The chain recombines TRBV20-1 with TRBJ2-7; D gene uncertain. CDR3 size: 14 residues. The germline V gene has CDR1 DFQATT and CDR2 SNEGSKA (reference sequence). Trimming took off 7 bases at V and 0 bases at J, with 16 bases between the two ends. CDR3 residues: CSVGSPHISYEQYF. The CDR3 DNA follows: TGCAGTGTCGGCAGTCCGCATATCTCCTACGAGCAGTACTTC.

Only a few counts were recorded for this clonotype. The CDR3 region is CASSPPKRVYEQYV. The CDR3, as DNA: TGTGCCAGCAGCCCCCCCAAGCGGGTCTACGAGCAGTACGTC. J is TRBJ2-7 and V is TRBV7-6; possible D gene TRBD2, 6 bases. Deletions cut 5 bases from V and 3 bases from J, with 14 bases between. The V gene's germline CDR1 is SGHVS and CDR2 FNYEAQ. The length of the CDR3 is 14 residues.

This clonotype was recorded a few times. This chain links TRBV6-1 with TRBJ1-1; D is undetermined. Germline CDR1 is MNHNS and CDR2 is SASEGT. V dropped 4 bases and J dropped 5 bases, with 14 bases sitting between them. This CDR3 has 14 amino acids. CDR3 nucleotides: TGTGCCAGCAGTGTTACCCGTGGGGAGACTGAAGCTTTCTTT. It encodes CASSVTRGETEAFF.